Described below is a single T cell receptor beta chain sequence and its context. Its target is not known. The input for sorted-subset replicate PCRs was 200 ng DNA, tens of thousands of T cell genomes. Measured with immunoSEQ multiplex PCR; TCRdb has only the in-frame clones, and not every one. The sample holds some 350,000 clones; approximately 79% are singletons and the top ten take 10%. The data belong to a study of shared clonotypes between healthy human individuals. Whole-study findings and limits: Clonotype sharing across several donors was observed for about 5.2% of naive CD4 clonotypes.

CDR3 length: 16 residues. Germline lookup yields CDR1 MNHNY and CDR2 SVGAGI (reference sequence). Trimming removed 0 bases from V and 6 bases from J, with 17 bases in between. This clonotype was sampled from a man aged 25 to 40 in good health. The sample consisted of memory CD4+ T cells sorted from blood. The subset: CD45RA-negative fraction. The chain employs TRBV6-6 and TRBJ1-1; D remains ambiguous. The CDR3 DNA follows: TGTGCCAGCAGTTACTCGAGTCCCAGGTTCGGGGCTGAAGCTTTCTTT. It specifies CASSYSSPRFGAEAFF.